What follows is one TCR beta chain and its context. Its specificity is unknown. Libraries were prepared by immunoSEQ multiplex PCR; TCRdb keeps only in-frame clonotypes and omits some of them. The data show 150,000 to 200,000 clones, about 90% seen once. This sample is drawn from a study of T cell responses to AZD1222 COVID-19 vaccine. Study-wide results and caveats: Nearly half of spike-specific TCRs reportedly go after variant regions that carry no mutations. The number of AZD1222 recipients seropositive at baseline was only 6 or 7.

Trimming cost V 0 bases and J 4 bases, with 8 bases left between them. CDR1 and CDR2 (germline): SGHNT, YYREEE (reference sequence). The CDR3 is made up of 13 amino acids. The source material was peripheral blood, sampled 28 days after the second AZD1222 dose. The origin of this receptor is an adult who received the AZD1222 COVID-19 vaccine. The chain carries TRBV5-4 and TRBJ2-7; D unclear. The CDR3 is CASSLVEGYEQYF. CDR3 in DNA: TGTGCCAGCAGCTTGGTCGAAGGGTACGAGCAGTACTTC.